This passage covers 10 T cell receptor beta chains from one sample sequenced in a study of B cell selection in AIRE deficiency (dated by TCRdb to about 2019). Library generation was performed with the immunoSEQ multiplex PCR assay. As stored in TCRdb, this immuneACCESS dataset retains in-frame rearrangements with V and J assigned. A fraction of the clones does not appear; measured against another copy, unresolved V genes explain less than half of the discrepancy, and the remainder lacks a known reason. In this sample the table shows tens of thousands of clones, about 92% of which occur a single time. The top ten clonotypes cover about 1.1% of the sample. Regulatory T cells were sorted as cells that were CD4+CD25hiCD127low/negative. The sequenced sample was CD4+CD25+ Tregs sorted from PBMCs. The receptors were sampled from a human donor in good health.

This clone was seen once. V usage is TRBV6-1 and J usage is TRBJ1-3; 7 bases agree with TRBD1. This CDR3 spans 14 amino acids. The V and J ends lost 8 bases and 4 bases, in that order; junction bases with no gene match: 8. CDR1 and CDR2 from the germline V gene are MNHNS and SASEGT. The DNA for the CDR3 is TGTGCCAGCGTGACAGGGAGCGTCGGAAACACCATATATTTT. Residues: CASVTGSVGNTIYF.

J is TRBJ1-1 and V is TRBV5-1; perhaps TRBD1 as D (5 bases). V gave up 4 bases and J gave up 0 bases, with 13 bases separating them. The CDR3 loop spans 15 amino acids. Germline CDR1 reads SGHRS; CDR2 reads YFSETQ. CDR3 coding DNA: TGCGCCAGCAGCCCCCAGGGCGACATGAACACTGAAGCTTTCTTT. Its protein product is CASSPQGDMNTEAFF. The whole variable domain, remainder taken from reference TRBV5-1 and TRBJ1-1, is KAGVTQTPRYLIKTRGQQVTLSCSPISGHRSVSWYQQTPGQGLQFLFEYFSETQRNKGNFPGRFSGRQFSNSRSEMNVSTLELGDSALYLCASSPQGDMNTEAFFGQGTRLTVV.

This clone was picked up a small number of times. The J gene is TRBJ1-2, the V gene TRBV7-3, with 10 bases lining up with TRBD1. The length of the CDR3 is 13 residues. Losses at the gene ends were 4 bases for V and 7 bases for J; bases not matched to a gene: 3. Germline CDR1 reads SGHTA; CDR2 reads FQGTGA. The CDR3 sequence is CASSSRTGGGYTF. Written as DNA, the CDR3 is TGTGCCAGCAGCTCCCGGACAGGGGGTGGCTACACCTTC.

The rearrangement links TRBV10-2 to TRBJ2-7; D remains unclear. Trimming took off 6 bases at V and 0 bases at J, with 15 bases between the two ends. This CDR3 spans 15 amino acids. Germline assignment: CDR1 WSHSY and CDR2 SAAADI. The chain's CDR3 is CASSDLGRSSYEQYF. CDR3 bases: TGCGCCAGCAGCGATTTAGGACGTAGCTCCTACGAGCAGTACTTC.

The genes are TRBV7-2 and TRBJ1-1, with 7 bases matching TRBD1. This CDR3 comprises 14 residues. Trimming took 5 bases from V and 4 from J; bases not matched to a gene: 7. The germline CDR1 and CDR2 sequences are SGHTA and FQGNSA. The CDR3 bases are TGTGCCAGCAGCCCGACAGGGATGGCCACTGAAGCTTTCTTT. Translation: CASSPTGMATEAFF.

The chain combines TRBV29-1 with TRBJ2-7; D unresolved. The CDR3 spans 12 residues. The germline CDR1 and CDR2 sequences are SQVTM and ANQGSEA. Trimming removed 7 bases from V and 1 base from J, with 11 bases in between. This CDR3 reads CSAETLSYEQYF. As DNA, the CDR3 is TGCAGCGCGGAGACGCTTTCCTACGAGCAGTACTTC.

In its sample, this clone was seen a few times. The chain couples TRBV7-2 to TRBJ1-5; possibly TRBD1 for D (6 bases). The ends were cut back, 5 bases at V and 9 bases at J, with 14 bases in the middle. From germline, CDR1 is SGHTA and CDR2 FQGNSA. The CDR3 has 13 amino acids. The CDR3, as DNA: TGTGCCAGCAGCACGTCGGGGGGCAGGCCCCAGCATTTT. This translates into CASSTSGGRPQHF.

The J gene is TRBJ2-7, the V gene TRBV6-1; possibly TRBD1 for D (5 bases). V lost 8 bases and J lost 3, with 20 bases in between. The CDR3 contains 15 residues. In germline, CDR1 is MNHNS, CDR2 SASEGT. The DNA for the CDR3 is TGTGCCAGCCACGTCCTTTTAGCAGGGTTCTACGAGCAGTACTTC. Translation: CASHVLLAGFYEQYF.

This chain links TRBV7-9 with TRBJ2-3, with TRBD1 identical over 7 bases. The CDR3 covers 15 residues. The germline CDR1 and CDR2 sequences are SEHNR and FQNEAQ (reference sequence). The trim removed 5 bases at V and 3 bases at J, leaving 8 bases unmatched. The CDR3 nucleotides are TGTGCCAGCAGCCAATCGACAGGGAAAACAGATACGCAGTATTTT. It is translated as CASSQSTGKTDTQYF.

This clone was counted a single time. The V call is TRBV7-2, the J call TRBJ2-5; D possibly corresponds to TRBD2 (6 bases). Trimming cost V 5 bases and J 1 base, with 11 bases left between them. CDR1 SGHTA and CDR2 FQGNSA come from the germline V gene. The CDR3 totals 14 residues. The DNA for the CDR3 is TGTGCCAGCAGCCCCACTAGCTCCCAAGAGACCCAGTACTTC. It codes for CASSPTSSQETQYF.